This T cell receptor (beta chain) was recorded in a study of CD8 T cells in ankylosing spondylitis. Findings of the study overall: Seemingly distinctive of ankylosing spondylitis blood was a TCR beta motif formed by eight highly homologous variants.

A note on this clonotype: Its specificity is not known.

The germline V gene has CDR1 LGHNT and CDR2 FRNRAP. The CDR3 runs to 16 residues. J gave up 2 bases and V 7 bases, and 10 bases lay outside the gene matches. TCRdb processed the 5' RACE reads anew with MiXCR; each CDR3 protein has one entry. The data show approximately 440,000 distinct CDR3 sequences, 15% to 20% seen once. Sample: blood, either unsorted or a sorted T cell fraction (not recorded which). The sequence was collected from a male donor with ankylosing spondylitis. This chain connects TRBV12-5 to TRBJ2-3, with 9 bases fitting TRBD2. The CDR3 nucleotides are TGTGCTAGTGCCATCAGACTAGCGGAATCCACAGATACGCAGTATTTT. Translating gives CASAIRLAESTDTQYF. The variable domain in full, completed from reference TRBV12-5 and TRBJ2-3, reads DARVTQTPRHKVTEMGQEVTMRCQPILGHNTVFWYRQTMMQGLELLAYFRNRAPLDDSGMPKDRFSAEMPDATLATLKIQPSEPRDSAVYFCASAIRLAESTDTQYFGPGTRLTVL.